Below, 30 T cell receptor beta chains from the same sample are listed, as sequenced in a study of beta chain features in type 1 diabetes (dated by TCRdb to 2016 to 2018). These receptors' targets are unknown. The research as a whole found: In all four CD4+ subsets, TCRB CDR3 length was moderately but significantly shorter in type 1 diabetes patients.

Library preparation used the immunoSEQ multiplex PCR assay. All of the isolated RNA was reverse transcribed with the High Capacity cDNA Reverse Transcription Kit, so expressed TCRB transcripts were sequenced. Sourced from immuneACCESS, this table was stored by TCRdb with only in-frame sequences that have V and J called. A share of the clones is absent; for the studies checked, an unresolved V gene accounts for under half, and the remainder has no known explanation. This sample is represented by almost 350,000 clones; around 9% of them were singletons. 0.9% to 1.1% of the sample is in the top ten clones. The sample taken for sequencing was central memory CD4+ T cells from blood. The receptors stem from a man aged 25 to 40 with type 1 diabetes.

The chain recombines TRBV5-4 with TRBJ2-2, with D perhaps matching TRBD1 (6 bases). CDR1 and CDR2 (germline): SGHNT, YYREEE (reference sequence). CDR3 length: 17 amino acids. Trimming pared 1 base from V and 6 bases from J, leaving 19 bases between. CDR3 residues: CASSLYGTWLSAGELFF. CDR3 nucleotide sequence: TGTGCCAGCAGCTTGTATGGGACATGGCTTAGCGCCGGGGAGCTGTTTTTT.

V usage is TRBV6-5 and J usage is TRBJ1-6; D is perhaps TRBD1 (5 bases). This CDR3 is 15 amino acids long. CDR1 and CDR2 from the germline V gene are MNHEY and SVGAGI. Deletions cut 0 bases from V and 8 bases from J, with 11 bases between. CDR3 in amino acids: CASSYSGGTDSPLHF. DNA of the CDR3: TGTGCCAGCAGTTACTCGGGGGGGACCGATTCACCCCTCCACTTT.

In its sample, this clone was seen a few times. This chain joins TRBV27 and TRBJ2-1; unclear D gene. CDR3 size: 14 residues. The germline CDR1 and CDR2 sequences are MNHEY and SMNVEV (reference sequence). V was shortened by 3 bases and J by 2 bases, with 8 bases between the two germline ends. The DNA for the CDR3 is TGTGCCAGCAGTTTTTACTTCACCTACAATGAGCAGTTCTTC. It translates to CASSFYFTYNEQFF.

This clone was seen a few times. This chain uses TRBV13 with TRBJ2-5, with TRBD1 matching 7 bases. The germline V gene has CDR1 PRHDT and CDR2 FYEKMQ (reference sequence). Trimming took 2 bases from V and 3 from J; bases not matched to a gene: 9. This CDR3 has 16 amino acids. In nucleotides, the CDR3 is TGTGCCAGCAGCTTAACCGGACTCAGGGGGAAAGAGACCCAGTACTTC. Its protein product is CASSLTGLRGKETQYF.

This clone was observed a handful of times. V usage is TRBV6-5 and J usage is TRBJ2-7; D is unclear. With 6 bases removed from V and 2 bases from J, the gap between germline ends came to 17 bases. Looked up from germline, CDR1 is MNHEY and CDR2 is SVGAGI. This CDR3 has 15 amino acids. This CDR3 reads CASSPMAETTYEQYF. The CDR3 coding sequence is TGTGCCAGCAGCCCTATGGCGGAAACGACCTACGAGCAGTACTTC.

There are a few counts of this clone. In DNA, the CDR3 is TGCAGCGTTACCCGGGCCTACTATGGCTACACCTTC. The encoded protein is CSVTRAYYGYTF. J is TRBJ1-2 and V is TRBV29-1; D not resolved. This CDR3 has 12 residues. Germline CDR1 and CDR2: SQVTM and ANQGSEA. With 5 bases removed from V and 3 bases from J, the gap between germline ends came to 10 bases.

This chain uses TRBV20-1 with TRBJ2-7; perhaps TRBD2 as D (5 bases). CDR1 and CDR2 (germline): DFQATT, SNEGSKA (reference sequence). V dropped 3 bases and J dropped 5 bases, with 8 bases sitting between them. The CDR3 contains 11 residues. CDR3 in amino acids: CSAREDHEQYF. The DNA of the CDR3 is TGCAGTGCTAGGGAGGACCACGAGCAGTACTTC.

This clone was counted a few times. The chain combines TRBV19 with TRBJ1-5, with D possibly being TRBD1 (5 bases). Between the trimmed V and J ends, which lost 8 bases and 5 bases, there was a span of 31 bases. Germline V gives CDR1 LNHDA, CDR2 SQIVND (reference sequence). There are 19 residues in the CDR3. CDR3 coding DNA: TGTGCCAGTGCATGGGGAGGGGCGAACAACGGACTTATAGATCAGCCCCAGCATTTT. It codes for CASAWGGANNGLIDQPQHF.

V gene TRBV7-9 combines with J gene TRBJ2-3, with 10 bases fitting TRBD2. The CDR3 has 16 amino acids. Germline CDR1 and CDR2: SEHNR and FQNEAQ (reference sequence). Losses at the gene ends were 5 bases for V and 0 bases for J; bases not matched to a gene: 5. CDR3: CASSDRTSGSTDTQYF. In nucleotides, the CDR3 is TGTGCCAGCAGCGACAGGACTAGCGGTAGCACAGATACGCAGTATTTT.

This clone was seen more than once but under ten times. The chain is built from TRBV27 and TRBJ1-5; the match to TRBD1 covers 11 bases. This CDR3 has 16 amino acids. Losses at the gene ends were 3 bases for V and 5 bases for J; bases not matched to a gene: 6. Germline V gene lookup returns CDR1 MNHEY and CDR2 SMNVEV (reference sequence). CDR3 in amino acids: CASSFVGQGAHQPQHF. The CDR3 DNA reads as TGTGCCAGCAGTTTTGTAGGACAGGGGGCGCATCAGCCCCAGCATTTT.

The V call is TRBV9, the J call TRBJ2-1, with D maybe TRBD1 (6 bases). The CDR3 runs 15 residues. Trimming cost V 6 bases and J 5 bases, with 18 bases left between them. The germline gives CDR1 SGDLS, CDR2 YYNGEE. The DNA for the CDR3 is TGTGCCAGCACTTTGGGACAATCACCTGACAATGAGCAGTTCTTC. Encoded protein: CASTLGQSPDNEQFF.

The chain joins TRBV15 to TRBJ2-1, with TRBD2 matching over 8 bases. This CDR3 contains 17 residues. Germline V gene data show CDR1 as LNHNV and CDR2 as YYDKDF (reference sequence). Losses at the gene ends were 4 bases for V and 8 bases for J; bases not matched to a gene: 16. CDR3 amino acids: CATSTIWVNGGADEQFF. For the CDR3, the DNA is TGTGCCACCAGCACCATATGGGTCAACGGGGGGGCGGATGAGCAGTTCTTC. Drawing the rest from reference TRBV15 and TRBJ2-1, the complete variable domain is DAMVIQNPRYQVTQFGKPVTLSCSQTLNHNVMYWYQQKSSQAPKLLFHYYDKDFNNEADTPDNFQSRRPNTSFCFLDIRSPGLGDTAMYLCATSTIWVNGGADEQFFGPGTRLTVL.

In the case of this clone: A much larger clone is a single base away; this may be a read error. This sample also contains other DNA sequences that code for the same CDR3. The gene calls are TRBV5-4 and TRBJ2-6; no clear D gene. The CDR3 has 15 residues. The germline V and J ends were trimmed by 2 bases and 0 bases, with 6 bases remaining between them. Germline CDR1 reads SGHNT; CDR2 reads YYREEE (reference sequence). CDR3 sequence reads: CASSLRSSGANVLTF. CDR3 bases: TGTGCCAGCAGCTTACGAAGCTCTGGGGCCAACGTCCTGACTTTC.

J is TRBJ2-1 and V is TRBV7-9; D not certain. This CDR3 has 12 amino acids. The V gene lost 2 bases and the J gene lost 5 bases, with 4 bases spanning the gap. The germline V gene has CDR1 SEHNR and CDR2 FQNEAQ (reference sequence). Here the CDR3 reads CASSLQNNEQFF. CDR3 in DNA: TGTGCCAGCAGCTTACAGAACAATGAGCAGTTCTTC.

V is TRBV6-5 and J is TRBJ2-7; no definite D call. Trimming took off 4 bases at V and 3 bases at J, with 7 bases between the two ends. The CDR3 length is 12 residues. CDR1 is MNHEY and CDR2 is SVGAGI in the germline V gene. CDR3 loop: CASSFTLYEQYF. As DNA, the CDR3 is TGTGCCAGCAGTTTCACACTCTACGAGCAGTACTTC.

Only a few counts were recorded for this clone. The chain has TRBV5-6 and TRBJ1-1; D unclear. The germline gives CDR1 SGHDT, CDR2 YYEEEE. Trimming removed 4 bases from V and 4 bases from J, with 8 bases in between. This CDR3 is 12 amino acids long. In nucleotides, the CDR3 is TGTGCCAGCAGCCGGTTAGCCACTGAAGCTTTCTTT. Translating gives CASSRLATEAFF. The entire variable domain, with the rest obtained from reference TRBV5-6 and TRBJ1-1, is as follows: DAGVTQSPTHLIKTRGQQVTLRCSPKSGHDTVSWYQQALGQGPQFIFQYYEEEERQRGNFPDRFSGHQFPNYSSELNVNALLLGDSALYLCASSRLATEAFFGQGTRLTVV.

This clone appeared many times. The chain carries TRBV29-1 and TRBJ2-1; TRBD2 agrees at 10 bases. The CDR3 covers 16 residues. V trimming: 0 bases; J trimming: 1 base; junction bases outside the gene matches: 3. In germline, CDR1 is SQVTM, CDR2 ANQGSEA. The CDR3 here is CSVEDLAGDSYNEQFF. The CDR3 bases are TGCAGCGTTGAAGATCTAGCGGGGGATTCCTACAATGAGCAGTTCTTC.

This clone showed up just a few times. This rearrangement joins TRBV7-2 to TRBJ2-2, with TRBD2 matching 9 bases. Trimming at V came to 4 bases and at J to 3 bases, leaving 3 bases not matched to a gene. From germline, CDR1 is SGHTA and CDR2 FQGNSA. The CDR3 covers 15 residues. CDR3 coding DNA: TGTGCCAGCAGCTCGACTAGCGGACACACCGGGGAGCTGTTTTTT. The encoded protein is CASSSTSGHTGELFF.

This chain links TRBV7-9 with TRBJ1-2; no definite D call. Looked up from germline, CDR1 is SEHNR and CDR2 is FQNEAQ (reference sequence). The V and J ends lost 0 bases and 4 bases respectively, with 6 bases between them. The CDR3 is 13 residues long. The CDR3 here is CASSLAVSYGYTF. The CDR3 bases are TGTGCCAGCAGCTTAGCGGTCTCCTATGGCTACACCTTC. Looking up the rest from reference TRBV7-9 and TRBJ1-2 gives the full variable domain: DTGVSQNPRHKITKRGQNVTFRCDPISEHNRLYWYRQTLGQGPEFLTYFQNEAQLEKSRLLSDRFSAERPKGSFSTLEIQRTEQGDSAMYLCASSLAVSYGYTFGSGTRLTVV.

This clone has only a few counts. CDR3: CASSLGTGPISGDTQYF. The CDR3 nucleotides are TGTGCCAGCAGCTTAGGGACAGGGCCAATCAGTGGAGATACGCAGTATTTT. This sequence joins TRBV11-2 and TRBJ2-3; 8 bases fit TRBD1. From germline, CDR1 is SGHAT and CDR2 FQNNGV. V lost 1 base, J lost 5 bases, and 11 bases stayed unmatched. The CDR3 runs 17 residues.

This clone has a single count. The rearrangement joins TRBV28 to TRBJ2-7, with D possibly being TRBD2 (6 bases). The CDR3 totals 12 residues. Germline V gene sequence: CDR1 MDHEN, CDR2 SYDVKM. Trimming stripped 6 bases from V and 0 bases from J, with 6 bases between. CDR3 protein: CASRGGSYEQYF. The CDR3 DNA reads as TGTGCCAGCAGGGGGGGCTCCTACGAGCAGTACTTC.

This clone was counted only a few times. The rearrangement uses TRBV10-3 and TRBJ1-5, with 8 bases that match TRBD1. Germline trimming cut 6 bases from V and 11 bases from J; bases unmatched to any gene: 12. Per germline, CDR1 ENHRY and CDR2 SYGVKD. There are 14 residues in the CDR3. CDR3 coding DNA: TGTGCCATCAGACCGGACAGGGCAGGTTCGACCCAGCATTTT. Its protein product is CAIRPDRAGSTQHF.

In DNA form, the CDR3 reads TGTGCCAGCAATGGCGGGGGAATCTACGAGCAGTACTTC. Amino acid sequence: CASNGGGIYEQYF. This rearrangement joins TRBV2 to TRBJ2-5, with 7 positions matching TRBD2. The DNA end lines up better with TRBJ2-7; the J call may be wrong. Germline CDR1 reads SNHLY; CDR2 reads FYNNEI. The CDR3 is 13 amino acids.

This clone was counted between two and nine times. The chain recombines TRBV7-9 with TRBJ2-3, with D unresolved. This CDR3 comprises 12 residues. The germline gives CDR1 SEHNR, CDR2 FQNEAQ (reference sequence). With 2 bases removed from V and 5 bases from J, the gap between germline ends came to 5 bases. The DNA of the CDR3 is TGTGCCAGCAGCTTAAATGTAGATACGCAGTATTTT. Residues: CASSLNVDTQYF.

This rearrangement joins TRBV19 to TRBJ2-5; TRBD1 aligns across 8 bases. CDR1 is LNHDA, CDR2 SQIVND, per germline (reference sequence). This CDR3 is built from 13 residues. Losses at the gene ends were 9 bases for V and 6 bases for J; bases not matched to a gene: 9. CDR3 DNA: TGTGCCAGCGGGGAGCAGGGGGCAAAGACCCAGTACTTC. It codes for CASGEQGAKTQYF. Based on the CDR3 plus reference TRBV19 and TRBJ2-5, the full variable domain is DGGITQSPKYLFRKEGQNVTLSCEQNLNHDAMYWYRQDPGQGLRLIYYSQIVNDFQKGDIAEGYSVSREKKESFPLTVTSAQKNPTAFYLCASGEQGAKTQYFGPGTRLLVL.

This clone was counted a few times. V gene TRBV28 combines with J gene TRBJ1-4; D remains unclear. Trimming left V 5 bases short and J 4 bases short, with 14 bases between. The germline V gene encodes CDR1 MDHEN and CDR2 SYDVKM. CDR3 length: 15 residues. In DNA, the CDR3 is TGTGCCAGCAGTCCCTCCGGGAGATTTAATGAAAAACTGTTTTTT. Protein sequence: CASSPSGRFNEKLFF.

The V gene is TRBV4-3, the J gene TRBJ1-6; D ambiguous. CDR1 LGHNA and CDR2 YSLEER come from the germline V gene. Trimming removed 2 bases from V and 5 bases from J, with 13 bases in between. This CDR3 is built from 16 residues. DNA for the CDR3: TGCGCCAGCAGCCAAATCGGCGTGGTTGATAATTCACCCCTCCACTTT. Amino acids: CASSQIGVVDNSPLHF.

This clone appeared a few times. The V and J genes are TRBV27 and TRBJ1-1; the D is unclear. The length of the CDR3 is 13 residues. Germline CDR1 and CDR2: MNHEY and SMNVEV (reference sequence). Trimming removed 1 base at V and 5 bases at J, with 8 bases between. As DNA, the CDR3 is TGTGCCAGCAGTTTATGGGGAGAGACTGAAGCTTTCTTT. Residues: CASSLWGETEAFF.

This clone was counted many times. The same CDR3 also results from other DNA sequences found in this sample. The chain employs TRBV10-3 and TRBJ1-2; D possibly corresponds to TRBD1 (6 bases). The germline gives CDR1 ENHRY, CDR2 SYGVKD. V lost 3 bases and J 3 bases, leaving 8 bases between the germline ends. CDR3 length: 13 amino acids. CDR3 sequence (DNA): TGTGCCATCAGTGACGGGGGGCACTATGGCTACACCTTC. Protein sequence: CAISDGGHYGYTF.

This clone showed up just a few times. V is TRBV5-1 and J is TRBJ2-3, with 8 bases that match TRBD2. The junction had 4 bases not matched to a gene; V was cut back by 1 base and J by 3 bases. CDR1 SGHRS and CDR2 YFSETQ come from the germline V gene. The CDR3 loop spans 15 amino acids. The CDR3 coding sequence is TGCGCCAGCAGCTTGATTGCGGGGGGAACAGATACGCAGTATTTT. Protein: CASSLIAGGTDTQYF.